This is a list of T cell receptor beta chains from one sample in a study of T cells after yellow fever vaccination. TCRdb passed the 5' RACE reads through MiXCR, listing each CDR3 protein once. The sample includes a few hundred thousand distinct CDR3 sequences, around an eighth of them seen just once. The sample consisted of CD4+ T cells sorted from PBMCs, taken 15 days after the yellow fever booster vaccination. Every receptor here comes from a man between 18 and 29 years old who received the YFV17D yellow fever vaccine. CDR3s include the opening cysteine and the closing phenylalanine or tryptophan. The D gene is left open where the match is weak. Size is omitted from some rows. Given values are once, few, many or a class for expanded clones.

TRBJ2-5,-,-,TRBV5-1,CASSLVGRGLQETQYF,TGCGCCAGCAGCTTGGTTGGGCGGGGACTCCAAGAGACCCAGTACTTC
TRBJ2-3,-,TRBD2,TRBV20-1,CSASRSGGAGDTQYF,TGCAGTGCTAGTCGTAGCGGGGGGGCCGGAGATACGCAGTATTTT
TRBJ2-7,-,-,TRBV12-3/TRBV12-4,CASSLSADSYEQYF,TGTGCCAGCAGTTTGTCGGCAGACTCCTACGAGCAGTACTTC
TRBJ1-1,few,-,TRBV12-3/TRBV12-4,CASNYPGQLNTEAFF,TGTGCCAGCAATTACCCAGGACAGTTGAACACTGAAGCTTTCTTT
TRBJ2-3,few,-,TRBV18,CASSPPATTDTQYF,TGTGCCAGCTCACCACCGGCAACCACAGATACGCAGTATTTT
TRBJ1-5,many,-,TRBV24-1,CATSDSTGWDQPQHF,TGTGCCACCAGTGATTCTACAGGGTGGGATCAGCCCCAGCATTTT
TRBJ1-6,few,-,TRBV28,CASSLASPLHF,TGTGCCAGCAGTTTGGCTTCACCCCTCCACTTT
TRBJ2-2,many,-,TRBV7-7,CASSSMNTGELFF,TGTGCTAGCAGCTCGATGAACACCGGGGAGCTGTTTTTT
TRBJ2-6,-,-,TRBV10-3,CAIHGGQGMPNVLTF,TGTGCCATCCACGGGGGGCAGGGGATGCCCAACGTCCTGACTTTC
TRBJ2-7,-,TRBD2,TRBV19,CASRGLSSGGTSYEQYF,TGTGCCAGCCGGGGCCTCTCTAGCGGGGGGACTTCCTACGAGCAGTACTTC
TRBJ2-2,-,TRBD1,TRBV24-1,CATGTGNTGELFF,TGTGCCACCGGGACAGGGAACACCGGGGAGCTGTTTTTT
TRBJ1-1,many,-,TRBV10-2,CASRQVKNTEAFF,TGCGCCAGCCGACAGGTGAAGAACACTGAAGCTTTCTTT
TRBJ1-1,few,TRBD1,TRBV7-6,CASRRLGDREKIEAFF,TGTGCCAGCAGACGTTTGGGGGACAGGGAAAAAATTGAAGCTTTCTTT
TRBJ2-1,many,-,TRBV5-1,CASSLGGDNEQFF,TGCGCCAGCAGCTTGGGGGGAGACAATGAGCAGTTCTTC
TRBJ1-5,few,TRBD1,TRBV20-1,CSARDFRGQGINQPQHF,TGCAGTGCTAGAGATTTTAGGGGACAGGGTATCAATCAGCCCCAGCATTTT
TRBJ2-1,-,-,TRBV20-1,CSAKAGGPKNEQFF,TGCAGTGCGAAAGCCGGGGGCCCTAAGAATGAGCAGTTCTTC
TRBJ1-1,-,-,TRBV25-1,CASSDASRGDTEAFF,TGTGCCAGCAGTGACGCATCCAGGGGTGATACTGAAGCTTTCTTT
TRBJ1-1,few,-,TRBV6-5,CASSLTGSPEAFF,TGTGCCAGCAGTCTTACAGGGTCCCCTGAAGCTTTCTTT
TRBJ2-1,few,-,TRBV11-1,CASSLQPNEQFF,TGTGCCAGCAGCTTACAGCCCAATGAGCAGTTCTTC
TRBJ2-1,-,-,TRBV12-3/TRBV12-4,CASTLYPNEQFF,TGTGCCAGCACCCTTTACCCCAATGAGCAGTTCTTC
TRBJ1-4,-,-,TRBV18,CASSWTATNEKLFF,TGTGCCAGCTCATGGACAGCAACTAATGAAAAACTGTTTTTT
TRBJ1-5,-,-,TRBV15,CATKGGGGNQPQHF,TGTGCCACCAAGGGGGGGGGCGGAAATCAGCCCCAGCATTTT
TRBJ2-1,few,TRBD1,TRBV12-3/TRBV12-4,CASSFWDREDNEQFF,TGTGCCAGCAGTTTCTGGGACAGGGAAGATAATGAGCAGTTCTTC
TRBJ1-4,few,-,TRBV2,CASGLRATNEKLFF,TGTGCCAGCGGGCTTAGAGCAACTAATGAAAAACTGTTTTTT
TRBJ2-3,-,TRBD2,TRBV12-3/TRBV12-4,CASRYGTSGGDTQYF,TGTGCCAGCAGATACGGGACTAGCGGGGGAGATACGCAGTATTTT
TRBJ2-3,many,TRBD1,TRBV6-5,CASRGQGGGVTQYF,TGTGCCAGCAGGGGACAGGGAGGAGGTGTTACGCAGTATTTT
TRBJ2-3,-,-,TRBV5-1,CASSLATESTDTQYF,TGCGCCAGCAGCTTGGCGACAGAGAGCACAGATACGCAGTATTTT
TRBJ2-2,-,TRBD1,TRBV7-9,CATGPQGTGELFF,TGTGCCACGGGCCCACAGGGGACCGGGGAGCTGTTTTTT
TRBJ1-1,few,TRBD1,TRBV27,CASSLRPGGATEAFF,TGTGCCAGCAGTCTGAGACCAGGGGGCGCAACTGAAGCTTTCTTT
TRBJ2-7,few,TRBD1,TRBV6-5,CASRVRDSGSYEQYF,TGTGCCAGCAGAGTCCGGGACAGCGGCTCCTACGAGCAGTACTTC
TRBJ1-2,many,-,TRBV7-8,CASSSGTAYGYTF,TGTGCCAGCAGCTCCGGGACTGCCTATGGCTACACCTTC
TRBJ2-5,-,-,TRBV7-6,CASKRVGGLSSGTQYF,TGTGCCAGCAAACGGGTGGGGGGCCTGAGTTCGGGGACCCAGTACTTC
TRBJ2-6,-,-,TRBV18,CASSHKNSGANVLTF,TGTGCCAGCTCACATAAGAACTCTGGGGCCAACGTCCTGACTTTC
TRBJ2-1,few,TRBD1,TRBV2,CASSGTGANEQFF,TGTGCCAGCAGCGGGACAGGGGCTAATGAGCAGTTCTTC
TRBJ1-2,many,-,TRBV20-1,CSASRGEVVAF,TGCAGTGCTTCCCGGGGGGAGGTTGTCGCCTTC
TRBJ2-2,-,-,TRBV4-3,CASSQDAGFRELFF,TGCGCCAGCAGCCAAGATGCGGGATTCAGGGAGCTGTTTTTT
TRBJ2-7,few,-,TRBV15,CATSRDSRGSFEQYF,TGTGCCACCAGCAGAGATAGCAGGGGAAGTTTCGAGCAGTACTTC
TRBJ1-1,few,-,TRBV6-1,CASRETENTEAFF,TGTGCCAGCAGAGAGACGGAGAACACTGAAGCTTTCTTT
TRBJ1-1,few,TRBD1,TRBV6-2/TRBV6-3,CASSSPGTGQGDAFF,TGTGCCAGCAGCTCCCCCGGGACAGGGCAGGGGGATGCTTTCTTT
TRBJ1-4,few,TRBD1,TRBV12-3/TRBV12-4,CASSWTGSDEKLFF,TGTGCCAGCAGTTGGACAGGGTCGGATGAAAAACTGTTTTTT
TRBJ2-1,many,-,TRBV28,CASSSSGTRRSYNEQFF,TGTGCCAGCAGTTCCTCCGGGACCAGGCGCTCCTACAATGAGCAGTTCTTC
TRBJ2-3,-,-,TRBV6-5,CASSRPQGTDTQYF,TGTGCCAGCAGTCGCCCCCAGGGAACAGATACGCAGTATTTT
TRBJ2-1,many,-,TRBV5-1,CASTQTSYNEQFF,TGCGCCAGCACCCAGACTAGCTACAATGAGCAGTTCTTC
TRBJ2-1,few,-,TRBV9,CASSGPTVGDEQFF,TGTGCCAGCAGCGGCCCGACCGTTGGGGATGAGCAGTTCTTC
TRBJ2-1,few,-,TRBV12-3/TRBV12-4,CASSRDGTISNEQFF,TGTGCCAGCAGCCGGGACGGGACAATTTCGAATGAGCAGTTCTTC
TRBJ1-6,-,-,TRBV6-5,CASSYSTRPNSPLHF,TGTGCCAGCAGTTACTCGACCCGGCCTAATTCACCCCTCCACTTT